This TCR beta chain was recovered during a study of T cell responses to AZD1222 COVID-19 vaccine. This clone occurred once. Sequenced by immunoSEQ multiplex PCR; TCRdb stores in-frame clones only, minus some. The table has 150,000 to 200,000 clones, 85% to 95% seen once. The CDR3 extends over 13 amino acids. Between the trimmed V and J ends, which lost 6 bases and 4 bases, there was a span of 13 bases. Germline CDR1 MDHEN, CDR2 SYDVKM. The sequencing used peripheral blood, collected on day 0 of AZD1222 vaccination. The chain uses TRBV28 and TRBJ2-7; D perhaps matches TRBD2 (6 bases). The clonotype originates from an adult in good health. The DNA of the CDR3 is TGTGCCAGCAGCCCCGGGGGTAGATACGAGCAGTACTTC. This sequence encodes CASSPGGRYEQYF.